This note documents a single TCR beta chain sequence. This entry belongs to a study of T cell changes during pregnancy in multiple sclerosis. Assay used: immunoSEQ multiplex PCR; TCRdb lists only in-frame clones, some missing. The table includes approximately 41,000 clones, about 90% detected once. V lost 0 bases and J 5 bases, leaving 7 bases between the germline ends. The CDR3 spans 13 residues. The germline V gene has CDR1 LGHNA and CDR2 YNFKEQ. This receptor was taken from a female donor in good health, enrolled as a control in a pregnancy study. This chain links TRBV4-2 with TRBJ1-1; possibly TRBD1 for D (5 bases). The specimen comprised CD4+ T cells from peripheral blood mononuclear cells, sampled in the second trimester of pregnancy. The CDR3 DNA reads as TGTGCCAGCAGCCAAGAGGGGGGGACTGAAGCTTTCTTT. It is translated as CASSQEGGTEAFF.